The clone carrying this T cell receptor (beta chain) appeared a few times. Its antigen is still unknown. Positive CCR7 selection of CD45RO-negative cells yielded the naive CD8 cells, and terminally differentiated effector memory CD45RA+ cells were excluded. The data were obtained in a study of shared clonotypes between healthy human individuals. Regarding the study as a whole: Naive CD4 clonotypes overlapped across a few donors at roughly 4.5%.

In the original processing: Quality scores were absent from the junction-only immunoSEQ sequences, so filtering differed. Produced via immunoSEQ multiplex PCR; TCRdb's table is partial and in-frame only. That table gives V, J and clone size, and the DNA gave D and trimming. The table lists 560,000 or so clones, roughly 95% of them singletons. Sequences were obtained from naive CD8+ T cells sorted from blood. The TCR was taken from a woman in her 30s in good health.

CDR3 nucleotide sequence: TGTGCCAGCAAGGCTACTAGTTTTCGCGAGCAGTACTTC. This sequence encodes CASKATSFREQYF. The rearrangement joins TRBV2 to TRBJ2-7; maybe TRBD2 (5 bases). Trimming shortened V by 7 bases and J by 6 bases, and 16 bases separated the two germline ends. Germline V gives CDR1 SNHLY, CDR2 FYNNEI. The CDR3 loop spans 13 amino acids.